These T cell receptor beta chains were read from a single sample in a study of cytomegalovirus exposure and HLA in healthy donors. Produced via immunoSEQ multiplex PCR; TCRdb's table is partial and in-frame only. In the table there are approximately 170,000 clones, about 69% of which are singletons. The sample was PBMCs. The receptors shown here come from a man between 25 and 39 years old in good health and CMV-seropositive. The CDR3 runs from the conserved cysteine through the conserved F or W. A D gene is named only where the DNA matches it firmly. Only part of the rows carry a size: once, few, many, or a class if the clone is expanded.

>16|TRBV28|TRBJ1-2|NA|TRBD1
TGTGCCAGCACTCCTTCTACAGGGGGCAGTAACTATGGCTACACCTTC
CASTPSTGGSNYGYTF
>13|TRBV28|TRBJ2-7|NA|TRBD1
TGTGCCAGCAGTCTCGGGACAGCCTACGAGCAGTACTTC
CASSLGTAYEQYF
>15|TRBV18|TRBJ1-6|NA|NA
TGTGCCAGCTCACCTTACAGCTCCTATAATTCACCCCTCCACTTT
CASSPYSSYNSPLHF
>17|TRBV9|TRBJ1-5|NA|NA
TGTGCCAGCAGCCCGGGACTTCTTTGGGATAGCAATCAGCCCCAGCATTTT
CASSPGLLWDSNQPQHF
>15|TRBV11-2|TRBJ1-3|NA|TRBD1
TGTGCCAGCAGCTTAGAAACAGGGGCTGGAAACACCATATATTTT
CASSLETGAGNTIYF
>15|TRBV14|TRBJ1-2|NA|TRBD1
TGTGCCAGCAGCCAAGTGACAGGGGTCAACTATGGCTACACCTTC
CASSQVTGVNYGYTF
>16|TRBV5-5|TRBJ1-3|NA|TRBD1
TGCGCCAGCAGCCAAGACTCGACAGGGGTCGGAAACACCATATATTTT
CASSQDSTGVGNTIYF
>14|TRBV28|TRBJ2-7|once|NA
TGTGCCAGTTCCACGGGTTTGGGGGCCTCCGAGCAGTACTTC
CASSTGLGASEQYF
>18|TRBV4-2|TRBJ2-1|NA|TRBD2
TGTGCCAGCAGCCAAGACCCCTTGACTAGCGGGGCCCCCCATGAGCAGTTCTTC
CASSQDPLTSGAPHEQFF
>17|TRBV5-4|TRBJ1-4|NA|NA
TGTGCCAGCAGCTTGAATCCCGCAGGGTACAAGGATGAAAAACTGTTTTTT
CASSLNPAGYKDEKLFF
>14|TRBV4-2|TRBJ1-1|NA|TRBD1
TGTGCCAGCAGCCAAGGGGGACAGGGCACTGAAGCTTTCTTT
CASSQGGQGTEAFF
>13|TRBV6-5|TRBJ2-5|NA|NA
TGTGCCAGCAGAAACACAGGACAAGAGACCCAGTACTTC
CASRNTGQETQYF
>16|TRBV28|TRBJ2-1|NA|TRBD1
TGTGCCAGCAGGCCCAATACAGGGGTATCCTACAATGAGCAGTTCTTC
CASRPNTGVSYNEQFF